This entry describes one T cell receptor (beta chain). Its target is not known. This CDR3 has 12 amino acids. In germline, CDR1 is SEHNR, CDR2 FQNEAQ (reference sequence). V was cut by 5 bases and J by 3 bases, with 5 bases left in between. The assay was immunoSEQ multiplex PCR, and TCRdb's table has in-frame clones only and misses some. The sample carries roughly 120,000 clones, roughly 90% recorded once. Time point indicated: week 11, during vaccination. A single vaccine dose contained 300 ug of mutant IDH1 20-mer peptide, and topical imiquimod was used with it. These data originate in a study of a mutant IDH1 vaccine in newly diagnosed glioma.

This clonotype was sampled from a woman in her forties or fifties with glioma. V usage is TRBV7-9 and J usage is TRBJ2-1; D not resolved. Specimen: PBMCs, collected from a glioma patient whose treatment included an IDH1 peptide vaccine. Here the CDR3 reads CASSTYYNEQFF. CDR3 in DNA: TGTGCCAGCAGCACGTACTACAATGAGCAGTTCTTC. Variable domain in full (rest from reference TRBV7-9 and TRBJ2-1): DTGVSQNPRHKITKRGQNVTFRCDPISEHNRLYWYRQTLGQGPEFLTYFQNEAQLEKSRLLSDRFSAERPKGSFSTLEIQRTEQGDSAMYLCASSTYYNEQFFGPGTRLTVL.